Shown below are 17 T cell receptor beta chains from a single sample sequenced in a study of T cell repertoires in MIS-A myocarditis. Data came from immunoSEQ multiplex PCR; TCRdb stores just in-frame clones and leaves some out. The sample yields 13,000 to 15,000 clones, roughly 74% seen once. Sequenced sample: left ventricle heart tissue obtained at autopsy. Receptor source: a man between 18 and 35 years old with fulminant myocarditis from multisystem inflammatory syndrome in adults (MIS-A) after COVID-19.

This chain connects TRBV10-3 to TRBJ1-6; TRBD1 matches at 8 bases. This CDR3 region has 15 residues. Germline CDR1 is ENHRY and CDR2 is SYGVKD. Unmatched junction bases numbered 6, after V lost 10 bases and J lost 1 base. CDR3 sequence (DNA): TGTGCCACCCGACAGGGGATGTCCTATAATTCACCCCTCCACTTT. Protein: CATRQGMSYNSPLHF.

The chain combines TRBV6-2 or TRBV6-3 with TRBJ2-7; D gene ambiguous. From germline, CDR1 is MNHEY and CDR2 SVGEGT. The V and J ends lost 5 bases and 3 bases respectively, with 11 bases between them. The CDR3 has 13 amino acids. The CDR3 DNA reads TGTGCCAGCAGTCCGACCGGATACTACGAGCAGTACTTC. It codes for CASSPTGYYEQYF.

The V gene is TRBV24-1, the J gene TRBJ2-5; TRBD2 agrees at 8 bases. J was trimmed by 4 bases and V by 4 bases; bases with no gene match: 4. The germline V gene has CDR1 KGHDR and CDR2 SFDVKD. This CDR3 is built from 14 residues. The CDR3 loop is CATSDSGGPETQYF. DNA for the CDR3: TGTGCCACCAGTGACTCGGGGGGGCCAGAGACCCAGTACTTC.

The table lists this clone with a few counts. The CDR3 DNA sequence: TGTGCCACCAGCAGCGATGGGGGATATAATTCACCCCTCCACTTT. This encodes CATSSDGGYNSPLHF. The chain is built from TRBV15 and TRBJ1-6, with D perhaps matching TRBD1 (5 bases). Trimming removed 3 bases at V and 4 bases at J, with 10 bases between. The CDR3 consists of 15 residues. Germline loops: CDR1 LNHNV, CDR2 YYDKDF (reference sequence).

This clone was seen a handful of times. This chain joins TRBV27 and TRBJ1-1; D not resolved. Germline V gives CDR1 MNHEY, CDR2 SMNVEV (reference sequence). The V and J ends lost 2 bases and 5 bases respectively, with 9 bases between them. The CDR3 length is 13 residues. The CDR3 loop is CASSLAPKTEAFF. The CDR3 coding sequence is TGTGCCAGCAGTTTAGCCCCCAAAACTGAAGCTTTCTTT.

V and J are TRBV10-3 and TRBJ1-5; TRBD1 agrees at 7 bases. Germline CDR1 reads ENHRY; CDR2 reads SYGVKD. CDR3 size: 15 residues. V lost 9 bases to trimming and J lost 4 bases; unmatched junction nucleotides: 12. The DNA of the CDR3 is TGTGCCATTTCAAGACAGGGACGATGGAATCAGCCCCAGCATTTT. Its protein product is CAISRQGRWNQPQHF.

The CDR3 sequence: CASTIPGTMEPQYF. The CDR3 nucleotides read TGTGCCAGCACTATACCAGGGACAATGGAGCCGCAGTATTTT. The chain employs TRBV28 and TRBJ2-3; TRBD1 is a possible D gene (6 bases). Germline assignment: CDR1 MDHEN and CDR2 SYDVKM. This CDR3 is 14 amino acids long. The germline V and J ends were trimmed by 7 bases and 10 bases, with 21 bases remaining between them.

J is TRBJ1-4 and V is TRBV28; D perhaps matches TRBD1 (6 bases). Looked up from germline, CDR1 is MDHEN and CDR2 is SYDVKM. Trimming shortened V by 11 bases and J by 5 bases, and 15 bases separated the two germline ends. The CDR3 is made up of 13 amino acids. The CDR3 is CAAKQGPNEKLFF. Written as DNA, the CDR3 is TGTGCCGCGAAACAGGGACCCAATGAAAAACTGTTTTTT.

This sequence joins TRBV19 and TRBJ1-5; possible D gene TRBD1, 6 bases. V lost 5 bases and J 3 bases, leaving 14 bases between the germline ends. The CDR3 length is 15 residues. Germline V gives CDR1 LNHDA, CDR2 SQIVND (reference sequence). CDR3 DNA sequence: TGTGCCAGTAGTCTACACGGACAGTTCAATCAGCCCCAGCATTTT. Protein: CASSLHGQFNQPQHF.

V and J are TRBV5-4 and TRBJ2-1, with 7 bases identical to TRBD1. This CDR3 spans 15 amino acids. The germline gives CDR1 SGHNT, CDR2 YYREEE (reference sequence). The ends lost 0 bases at V and 5 bases at J; junction bases unmatched: 5. The CDR3 coding sequence is TGTGCCAGCAGCTTGGGTGCAGGGGGTGACAATGAGCAGTTCTTC. As protein: CASSLGAGGDNEQFF.

The chain combines TRBV25-1 with TRBJ2-3, with TRBD1 identical over 9 bases. Germline V lookup: CDR1 MGHDK, CDR2 SYGVNS. With 7 bases clipped from V and 1 base from J, the junction kept 9 bases outside the gene matches. This CDR3 is built from 16 residues. This chain's CDR3 is CASTLRTGEGTDTQYF. For the CDR3, the DNA is TGTGCCAGCACTCTGAGGACAGGGGAGGGCACAGATACGCAGTATTTT.

The chain is built from TRBV9 and TRBJ1-6, with TRBD1 matching 7 bases. The V gene end was trimmed by 4 bases and the J gene end by 6 bases; junction bases not matched to a gene: 4. The CDR3 totals 14 residues. CDR1 and CDR2 (germline): SGDLS, YYNGEE. CDR3 loop: CASSQGQFNSPLHF. CDR3 coding DNA: TGTGCCAGCAGCCAGGGACAGTTTAATTCACCCCTCCACTTT.

The V gene is TRBV6-4, the J gene TRBJ2-1, with D uncertain. The V gene's germline CDR1 is MRHNA and CDR2 SNTAGT. With 0 bases removed from V and 8 bases from J, the gap between germline ends came to 8 bases. This CDR3 spans 13 amino acids. CDR3 nucleotides: TGTGCCAGCAGTGACTCTGACACCCATGAGCAGTTCTTC. It specifies CASSDSDTHEQFF.

The gene calls are TRBV19 and TRBJ2-1; tentatively, D is TRBD1 or TRBD2 (5 bases each). The CDR3 is 11 residues long. Germline V lookup: CDR1 LNHDA, CDR2 SQIVND (reference sequence). Trimming removed 7 bases from V and 10 bases from J, with 11 bases in between. The CDR3 sequence: CASKGSGEQFF. The CDR3 nucleotides read TGTGCCAGTAAGGGGAGTGGAGAGCAGTTCTTC. Looking up the rest from reference TRBV19 and TRBJ2-1 gives the full variable domain: DGGITQSPKYLFRKEGQNVTLSCEQNLNHDAMYWYRQDPGQGLRLIYYSQIVNDFQKGDIAEGYSVSREKKESFPLTVTSAQKNPTAFYLCASKGSGEQFFGPGTRLTVL.

This clone appeared a single time. The chain employs TRBV2 and TRBJ1-6, with 11 nucleotides matching TRBD1. The CDR3 loop spans 14 amino acids. CDR1 and CDR2 from the germline V gene are SNHLY and FYNNEI. V shed 6 bases, J shed 11 bases, and the junction held 6 bases outside the gene matches. The CDR3 DNA reads TGTGCCAGCAGCCGGGACAGGGGGACTGCACCCCTCCACTTT. This encodes CASSRDRGTAPLHF.

V usage is TRBV28 and J usage is TRBJ2-7; D is uncertain. Germline CDR1 and CDR2: MDHEN and SYDVKM. CDR3 size: 12 residues. Trimming took off 3 bases at V and 4 bases at J, with 7 bases between the two ends. CDR3 sequence reads: CASSFNGYEQYF. In DNA form, the CDR3 reads TGTGCCAGCAGTTTTAATGGGTACGAGCAGTACTTC.

This clone was recorded only once. The chain uses TRBV18 and TRBJ2-1; 8 nucleotides line up with TRBD1. Germline assignment: CDR1 KGHSH and CDR2 LQKENI. J lost 0 bases, V lost 2 bases, and 6 bases had no gene match. This CDR3 has 17 amino acids. This chain's CDR3 is CASSPEDRALSYNEQFF. The CDR3 DNA follows: TGTGCCAGCTCACCAGAGGACAGGGCCCTCTCCTACAATGAGCAGTTCTTC.